One and the same sample provided the 17 T cell receptor beta chains below, sequenced in a study of cytomegalovirus exposure and HLA in healthy donors. The PCR contained 60 Vbeta and 13 Jbeta primers. Only in-frame clones appear in the TCRdb table, and some are missing; sequencing was by immunoSEQ multiplex PCR. The sample has some 120,000 clones; more than 80% are singletons. Source material: PBMCs. The origin of the receptors is a man aged 40-49 years in good health and CMV-seronegative.

J is TRBJ2-5 and V is TRBV15; D might be TRBD1 (6 bases). Per germline, CDR1 LNHNV and CDR2 YYDKDF (reference sequence). Trimming left V 4 bases short and J 1 base short, with 16 bases between. CDR3 length: 16 residues. CDR3 in amino acids: CATSTKDSLFQETQYF. The CDR3 DNA reads as TGTGCCACCAGCACAAAGGACAGCCTCTTCCAAGAGACCCAGTACTTC.

The V and J genes are TRBV10-3 and TRBJ2-5; maybe TRBD1 (6 bases). V dropped 4 bases and J dropped 1 base, with 16 bases sitting between them. The CDR3 consists of 16 residues. The germline V gene encodes CDR1 ENHRY and CDR2 SYGVKD. For the CDR3, the DNA is TGTGCCATCAGTGGGACAGAGAAAACTATCCAAGAGACCCAGTACTTC. This gives the protein CAISGTEKTIQETQYF.

This sequence joins TRBV29-1 and TRBJ1-1, with D unclear. The CDR3 is 11 amino acids. Trimming took 7 bases from V and 1 from J, leaving 7 bases between them. Germline V gene sequence: CDR1 SQVTM, CDR2 ANQGSEA. In nucleotides, the CDR3 is TGCAGCGGCGTAAGGAACACTGAAGCTTTCTTT. It yields the protein CSGVRNTEAFF.

This chain joins TRBV28 and TRBJ2-3, with D unclear. The V end was cut by 3 bases, the J end by 2 bases, with 12 bases between. The V gene's germline CDR1 is MDHEN and CDR2 SYDVKM. The CDR3 length is 15 residues. CDR3 residues: CASSLGSRNTDTQYF. The CDR3, as DNA: TGTGCCAGCAGTTTGGGCAGTCGGAACACAGATACGCAGTATTTT.

Concerning this clone itself: A junction boundary mismatches the germline segment, possibly from a read error. The V and J genes are TRBV7-9 and TRBJ2-2; the match to TRBD2 covers 11 bases. CDR1 and CDR2 from the germline V gene are SEHNR and FQNEAQ (reference sequence). There are 18 residues in the CDR3. CDR3 sequence (DNA): TGTTCCAGCAGCTCCCGGCCGACTAGCGGGAATGATGTCGGGGAGCTGTTTTTT. As protein: CSSSSRPTSGNDVGELFF. The complete variable domain, with remaining parts taken from reference TRBV7-9 and TRBJ2-2, reads DTGVSQNPRHKITKRGQNVTFRCDPISEHNRLYWYRQTLGQGPEFLTYFQNEAQLEKSRLLSDRFSAERPKGSFSTLEIQRTEQGDSAMYLCSSSSRPTSGNDVGELFFGEGSRLTVL.

The chain links TRBV19 to TRBJ1-5, with 7 bases identical to TRBD1. The J segment lost 5 bases and the V segment lost 4 bases, leaving 2 bases of the junction unmatched. Germline CDR1 and CDR2: LNHDA and SQIVND (reference sequence). The CDR3 totals 13 residues. The CDR3 spells CASSRTGDQPQHF. In nucleotides, the CDR3 is TGTGCCAGTAGTAGAACAGGGGATCAGCCCCAGCATTTT. The full variable domain, with the rest looked up from reference TRBV19 and TRBJ1-5, is DGGITQSPKYLFRKEGQNVTLSCEQNLNHDAMYWYRQDPGQGLRLIYYSQIVNDFQKGDIAEGYSVSREKKESFPLTVTSAQKNPTAFYLCASSRTGDQPQHFGDGTRLSIL.

V is TRBV6-5 and J is TRBJ2-2, with 8 bases lining up with TRBD2. V lost 1 base to trimming and J lost 7 bases; unmatched junction nucleotides: 2. Germline V CDR1 and CDR2: MNHEY, SVGAGI. This CDR3 contains 14 residues. The CDR3 DNA reads TGTGCCAGCAGTTACTTCCGGGGGGGCGGGGAGCTGTTTTTT. It translates to CASSYFRGGGELFF.

In this sample, this clone turned up a few times. This chain uses TRBV19 with TRBJ1-2; D gene uncertain. Looked up from germline, CDR1 is LNHDA and CDR2 is SQIVND (reference sequence). The V and J ends lost 3 bases and 2 bases respectively, with 19 bases between them. The CDR3 extends over 17 amino acids. The CDR3 loop reads CASSIPGSDSLNYGYTF. The CDR3 bases are TGTGCCAGTAGTATCCCAGGTTCCGATAGTCTGAACTATGGCTACACCTTC.

The chain uses TRBV15 and TRBJ2-2, with TRBD1 matching 8 bases. From germline, CDR1 is LNHNV and CDR2 YYDKDF (reference sequence). The CDR3 runs 15 residues. J lost 8 bases, V lost 0 bases, and 5 bases had no gene match. The CDR3 DNA is TGTGCCACCAGCAGAGAGCGCAGGGGGCTTGGGGAGCTGTTTTTT. This sequence encodes CATSRERRGLGELFF.

A note on this clone: Compared with germline, one end of the junction differs, possibly owing to a read error. This chain joins TRBV28 and TRBJ2-4, with TRBD2 matching 10 bases. The germline V gene has CDR1 MDHEN and CDR2 SYDVKM. The CDR3 covers 18 residues. CDR3 DNA: TGTGCCTCTGGGGGGCCGAGCGGGAGGGCCTTGGCCAAAAACCTTCAGTACTTC. Protein: CASGGPSGRALAKNLQYF.

V is TRBV15 and J is TRBJ2-1; 7 bases align to TRBD2. Germline CDR1 reads LNHNV; CDR2 reads YYDKDF (reference sequence). The CDR3 consists of 16 residues. With V trimmed by 1 base and J by 5 bases, 8 bases remained unmatched. CDR3 in amino acids: CATSRVLGGGDNEQFF. CDR3 nucleotides: TGTGCCACCAGCAGAGTGTTGGGCGGGGGTGACAATGAGCAGTTCTTC.

The chain combines TRBV4-2 with TRBJ1-1; D remains ambiguous. Trimming took 4 bases from V and 3 from J, leaving 15 bases between them. This CDR3 region has 15 residues. Looked up from germline, CDR1 is LGHNA and CDR2 is YNFKEQ. CDR3 sequence reads: CASSRPYMGDTEAFF. Here the CDR3 DNA reads TGTGCCAGCAGCCGACCTTATATGGGAGACACTGAAGCTTTCTTT.

The rearrangement uses TRBV7-2 and TRBJ2-3, with D possibly TRBD2 on 6 matching bases. The germline V gene encodes CDR1 SGHTA and CDR2 FQGNSA. The CDR3 length is 17 residues. Trimming stripped 5 bases from V and 1 base from J, with 19 bases between. The CDR3 region is CASSPTGGGERTDTQYF. CDR3 nucleotides: TGTGCCAGCAGCCCAACGGGCGGCGGGGAGCGCACAGATACGCAGTATTTT.

The CDR3 region is CASSPGQERGYTF. In nucleotides, the CDR3 is TGTGCCAGCAGTCCGGGACAGGAACGTGGCTACACCTTC. The chain combines TRBV27 with TRBJ1-2; 8 nucleotides match TRBD1. The CDR3 contains 13 residues. V was pared by 5 bases and J by 7 bases, with 6 bases of the junction left unmatched. Germline V gene sequence: CDR1 MNHEY, CDR2 SMNVEV (reference sequence).

The rearrangement links TRBV19 to TRBJ2-1; 9 nucleotides agree with TRBD1. CDR3 size: 17 residues. With 6 bases clipped from V and 4 bases from J, the junction kept 13 bases outside the gene matches. Germline CDR1 reads LNHDA; CDR2 reads SQIVND (reference sequence). The chain's CDR3 is CASSLLTPGQGYNEQFF. CDR3 DNA: TGTGCCAGTAGCCTCCTTACGCCGGGACAGGGATACAATGAGCAGTTCTTC.

This chain uses TRBV7-2 with TRBJ2-5, with no clear D. The DNA end favors TRBJ2-7, so the J call may be wrong. CDR1 and CDR2 (germline): SGHTA, FQGNSA. The CDR3 length is 13 residues. The CDR3 bases are TGTGCCAGCAGCTTAGTTCTCCTCTACGAGCAGTACTTC. Protein sequence: CASSLVLLYEQYF.

The gene calls are TRBV28 and TRBJ2-7, with 7 bases aligning to TRBD2. Losses at the gene ends were 1 base for V and 4 bases for J; bases not matched to a gene: 13. The CDR3 runs to 17 residues. Per germline, CDR1 MDHEN and CDR2 SYDVKM. The CDR3: CASSLSLHFGGSYEQYF. The CDR3, as DNA: TGTGCCAGCAGTTTATCCCTCCACTTCGGGGGGTCTTACGAGCAGTACTTC.